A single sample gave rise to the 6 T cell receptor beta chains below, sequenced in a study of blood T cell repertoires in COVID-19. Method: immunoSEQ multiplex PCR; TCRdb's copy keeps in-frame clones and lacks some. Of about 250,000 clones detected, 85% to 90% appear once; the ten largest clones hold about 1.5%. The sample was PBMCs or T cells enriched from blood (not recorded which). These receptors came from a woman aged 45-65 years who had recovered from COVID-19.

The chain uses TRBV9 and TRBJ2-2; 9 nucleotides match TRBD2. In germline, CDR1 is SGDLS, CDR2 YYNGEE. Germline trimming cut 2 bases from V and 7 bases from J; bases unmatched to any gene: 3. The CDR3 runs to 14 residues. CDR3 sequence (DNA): TGTGCCAGCAGCGTGACTAGCGGTATCGGGGAGCTGTTTTTT. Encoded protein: CASSVTSGIGELFF.

CDR3 sequence reads: CASQRDGDEQFF. CDR3 bases: TGTGCCAGTCAGCGCGACGGGGATGAGCAGTTCTTC. The gene calls are TRBV9 and TRBJ2-1; tentative D call: TRBD2 (5 bases). V lost 8 bases, J lost 8 bases, and 14 bases lay in between. CDR1 and CDR2 (germline): SGDLS, YYNGEE. CDR3 length: 12 residues.

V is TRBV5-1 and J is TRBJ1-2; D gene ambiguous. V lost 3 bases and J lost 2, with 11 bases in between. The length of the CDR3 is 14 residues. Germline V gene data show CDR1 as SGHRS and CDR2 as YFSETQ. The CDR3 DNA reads TGCGCCAGCAGCTCCAAACGGGGAAACTATGGCTACACCTTC. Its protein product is CASSSKRGNYGYTF.

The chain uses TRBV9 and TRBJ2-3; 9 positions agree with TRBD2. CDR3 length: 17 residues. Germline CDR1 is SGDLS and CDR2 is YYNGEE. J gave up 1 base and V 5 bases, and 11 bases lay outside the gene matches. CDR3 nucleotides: TGTGCCAGCAGTCCTGGAGGGCGGGAGGGACGCACAGATACGCAGTATTTT. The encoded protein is CASSPGGREGRTDTQYF.

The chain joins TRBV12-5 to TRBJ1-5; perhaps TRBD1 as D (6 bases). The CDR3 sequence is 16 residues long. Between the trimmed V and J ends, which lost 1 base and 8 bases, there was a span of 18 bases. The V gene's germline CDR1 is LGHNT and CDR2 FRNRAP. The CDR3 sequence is CASGLAGGPPFEPQHF. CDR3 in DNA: TGTGCTAGTGGTTTGGCGGGGGGCCCCCCTTTTGAGCCCCAGCATTTT.

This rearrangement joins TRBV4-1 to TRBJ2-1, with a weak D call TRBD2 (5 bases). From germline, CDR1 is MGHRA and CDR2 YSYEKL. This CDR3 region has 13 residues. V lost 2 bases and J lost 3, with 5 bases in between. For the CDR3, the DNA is TGCGCCAGCAGCCAAACTAGCTACAATGAGCAGTTCTTC. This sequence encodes CASSQTSYNEQFF.